This TCR beta chain was recorded in a study of blood T cell repertoires in COVID-19. Study overall: The study drew acute and convalescent COVID-19 samples from the United States, Italy and Spain. From T cells, B-cell-depleted T cells, or PBMCs came the material, which was cDNA or gDNA.

As originally analysed: Amplification with reference gene primers provided the estimates of nucleated cell counts. This table comes from immunoSEQ multiplex PCR, and its TCRdb copy is limited to in-frame clones, with some not included. D and trimming were read from the DNA, whereas the V and J calls and clone size are those reported in that table. The top ten clones hold 3.5% to 4% of a sample with 350,000 to 450,000 clones, approximately 81% of them seen once. The J segment lost 8 bases and the V segment lost 2 bases, leaving 5 bases of the junction unmatched. The CDR3 has 14 residues. CDR1 is SNHLY and CDR2 is FYNNEI in the germline V gene.

This sequence originates from a woman under 30 with acute or convalescent COVID-19. The V and J genes are TRBV2 and TRBJ1-2, with 10 bases lining up with TRBD1. The sequencing sample was made of peripheral blood. The CDR3 protein is CASSERTGGYGYTF. The CDR3 nucleotides read TGTGCCAGCAGTGAAAGGACAGGGGGGTACGGCTACACCTTC.